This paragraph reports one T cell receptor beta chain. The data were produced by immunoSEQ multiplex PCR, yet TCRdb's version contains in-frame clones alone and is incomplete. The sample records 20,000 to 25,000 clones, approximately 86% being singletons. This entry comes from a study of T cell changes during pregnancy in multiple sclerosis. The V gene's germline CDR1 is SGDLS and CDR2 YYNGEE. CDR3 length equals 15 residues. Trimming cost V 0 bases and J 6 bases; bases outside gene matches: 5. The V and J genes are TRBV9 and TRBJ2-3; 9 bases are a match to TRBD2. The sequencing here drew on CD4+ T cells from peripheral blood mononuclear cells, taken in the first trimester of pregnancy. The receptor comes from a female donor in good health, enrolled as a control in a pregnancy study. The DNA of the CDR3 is TGTGCCAGCAGCGTAGAGGTGCGGGGGGGGGATACGCAGTATTTT. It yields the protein CASSVEVRGGDTQYF.